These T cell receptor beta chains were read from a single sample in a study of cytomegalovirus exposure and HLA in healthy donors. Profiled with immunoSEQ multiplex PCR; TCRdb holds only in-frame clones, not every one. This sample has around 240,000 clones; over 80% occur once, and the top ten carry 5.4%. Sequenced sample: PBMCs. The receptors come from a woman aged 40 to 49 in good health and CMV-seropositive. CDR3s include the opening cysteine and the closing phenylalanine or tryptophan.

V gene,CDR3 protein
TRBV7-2,CASSGQGTGELFF
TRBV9,CASSQDQGGGAYEQYF
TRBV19,CASSMTGGEMRDRHF
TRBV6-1,CASSIYRENTEAFF
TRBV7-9,CASSLAPAFGDTEAFF
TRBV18,CASSQGQGAYNEQFF
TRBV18,CASSPSGDGNQPQHF
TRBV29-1,CSVMDSKETQYF
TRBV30,CAWSTGTYEQYF
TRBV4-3,CASSQEYLATNTGELFF
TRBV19,CASSITGNTEAFF
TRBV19,CASSISGGETQYF
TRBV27,CASSSALDRGKEKLFF
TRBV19,CASKDRGYYGYTF
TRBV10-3,CAITQPRSGDTIYF
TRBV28,CASSFWQGATEAFF
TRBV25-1,CASNGQKAFF
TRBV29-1,CSGRNSNQPQHF
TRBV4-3,CASSQENRPTDTQYF
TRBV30,CAWSGTSGRPGELFF
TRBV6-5,CASLGRGSSYEQYF
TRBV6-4,CASSEEQGYGYTF
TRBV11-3,CASRSQGARTGELFF
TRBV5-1,CASSGGTSGLETQYF
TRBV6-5,CASTAGTVYGYTF
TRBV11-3,CASSLLAGVEQFF
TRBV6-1,CASSIQDLGHYGYTF
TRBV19,CASSWDRDRGLEDGYTF